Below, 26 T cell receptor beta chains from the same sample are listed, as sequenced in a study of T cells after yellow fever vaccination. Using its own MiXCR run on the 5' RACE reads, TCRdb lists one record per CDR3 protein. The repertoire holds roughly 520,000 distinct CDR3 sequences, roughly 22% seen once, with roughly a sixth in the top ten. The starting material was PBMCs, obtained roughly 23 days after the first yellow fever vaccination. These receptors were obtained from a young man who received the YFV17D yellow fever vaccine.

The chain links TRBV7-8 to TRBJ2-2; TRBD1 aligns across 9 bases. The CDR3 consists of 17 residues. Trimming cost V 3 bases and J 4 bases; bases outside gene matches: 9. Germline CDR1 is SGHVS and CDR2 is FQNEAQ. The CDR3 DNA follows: TGTGCCAGCAGCTTGGGCACCGGGACAGGGCCCACCGGGGAGCTGTTTTTT. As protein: CASSLGTGTGPTGELFF.

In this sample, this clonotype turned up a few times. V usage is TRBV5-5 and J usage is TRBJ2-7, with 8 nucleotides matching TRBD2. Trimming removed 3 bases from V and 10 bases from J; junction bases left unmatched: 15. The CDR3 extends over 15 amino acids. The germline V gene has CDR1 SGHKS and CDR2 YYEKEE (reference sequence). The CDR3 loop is CASSYRLTGLGGQYF. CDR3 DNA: TGTGCCAGCAGCTATCGTCTGACGGGACTAGGAGGCCAGTACTTC.

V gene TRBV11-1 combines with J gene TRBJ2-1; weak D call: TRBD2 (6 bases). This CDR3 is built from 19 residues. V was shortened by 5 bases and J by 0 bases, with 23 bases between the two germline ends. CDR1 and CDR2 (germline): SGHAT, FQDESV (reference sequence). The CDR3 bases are TGTGCCAGCAGCCCCCCCCTCGCGGGGCCACGGAGCTCCTACAATGAGCAGTTCTTC. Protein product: CASSPPLAGPRSSYNEQFF.

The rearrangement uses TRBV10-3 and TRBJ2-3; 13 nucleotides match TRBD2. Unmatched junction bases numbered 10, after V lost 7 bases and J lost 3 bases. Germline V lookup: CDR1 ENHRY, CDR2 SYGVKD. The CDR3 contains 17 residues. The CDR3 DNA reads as TGTGCCATCACAAGGACTAGCGGGGGCGAGCAGACAGATACGCAGTATTTT. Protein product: CAITRTSGGEQTDTQYF.

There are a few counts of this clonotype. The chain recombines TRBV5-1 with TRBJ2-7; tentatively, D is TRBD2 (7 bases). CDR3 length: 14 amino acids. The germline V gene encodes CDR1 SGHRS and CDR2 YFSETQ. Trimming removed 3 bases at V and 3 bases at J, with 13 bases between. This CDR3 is CASSSQGGHYEQYF. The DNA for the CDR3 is TGCGCCAGCAGCTCACAGGGAGGGCACTACGAGCAGTACTTC.

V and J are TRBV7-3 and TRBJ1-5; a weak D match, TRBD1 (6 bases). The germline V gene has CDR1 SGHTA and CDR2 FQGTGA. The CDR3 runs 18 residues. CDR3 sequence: CTFSSIEVSGDYIQPQHF. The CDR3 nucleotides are TGTACCTTCAGTTCTATAGAGGTATCAGGGGATTATATTCAGCCCCAGCATTTT.

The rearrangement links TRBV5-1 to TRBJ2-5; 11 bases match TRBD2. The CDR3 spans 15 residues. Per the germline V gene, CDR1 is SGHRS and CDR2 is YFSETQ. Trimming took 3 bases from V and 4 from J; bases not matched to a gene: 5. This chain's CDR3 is CASSSTGTSGETQYF. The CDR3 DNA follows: TGCGCCAGCAGCTCAACCGGGACTAGCGGAGAGACCCAGTACTTC.

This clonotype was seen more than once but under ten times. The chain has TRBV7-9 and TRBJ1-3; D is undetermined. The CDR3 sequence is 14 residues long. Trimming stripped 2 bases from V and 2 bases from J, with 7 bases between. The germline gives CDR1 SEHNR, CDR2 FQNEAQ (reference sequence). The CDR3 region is CASSLTEAGNTIYF. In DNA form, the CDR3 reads TGTGCCAGCAGCTTAACGGAGGCTGGAAACACCATATATTTT.

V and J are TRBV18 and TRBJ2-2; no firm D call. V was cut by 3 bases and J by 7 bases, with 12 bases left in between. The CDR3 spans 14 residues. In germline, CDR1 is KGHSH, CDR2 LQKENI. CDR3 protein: CASSPKSMSGELFF. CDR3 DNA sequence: TGTGCCAGCTCACCCAAATCTATGAGCGGGGAGCTGTTTTTT. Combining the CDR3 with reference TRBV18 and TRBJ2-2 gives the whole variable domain NAGVMQNPRHLVRRRGQEARLRCSPMKGHSHVYWYRQLPEEGLKFMVYLQKENIIDESGMPKERFSAEFPKEGPSILRIQQVVRGDSAAYFCASSPKSMSGELFFGEGSRLTVL.

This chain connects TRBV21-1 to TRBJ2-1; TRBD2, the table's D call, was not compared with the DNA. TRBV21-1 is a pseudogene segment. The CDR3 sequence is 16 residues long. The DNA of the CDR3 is TGTGCCAGCAGCAAAGCGCTTTGGCGGACTACCTGTGAGCAGTTCTTC. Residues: CASSKALWRTTCEQFF.

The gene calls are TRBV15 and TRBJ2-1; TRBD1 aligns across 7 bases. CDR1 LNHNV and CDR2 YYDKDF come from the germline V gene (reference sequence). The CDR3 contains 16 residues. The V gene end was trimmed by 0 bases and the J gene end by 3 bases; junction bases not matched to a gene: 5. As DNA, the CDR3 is TGTGCCACCAGCAGAGACCCGGACAGGCTCTACAATGAGCAGTTCTTC. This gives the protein CATSRDPDRLYNEQFF.

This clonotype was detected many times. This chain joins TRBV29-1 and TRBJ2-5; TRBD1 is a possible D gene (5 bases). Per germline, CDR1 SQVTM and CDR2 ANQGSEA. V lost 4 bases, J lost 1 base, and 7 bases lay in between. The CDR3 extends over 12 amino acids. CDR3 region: CSVGRVQETQYF. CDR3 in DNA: TGCAGCGTTGGCAGGGTCCAAGAGACCCAGTACTTC.

CDR3 bases: TGTGCCAGCAGCCCCGGGCCAACAGGGACGGGAGAGCAGTACTTC. Encoded protein: CASSPGPTGTGEQYF. This chain connects TRBV7-8 to TRBJ2-7, with D possibly matching TRBD1 (6 bases). The CDR3 has 15 residues. Germline values: CDR1 SGHVS, CDR2 FQNEAQ. V lost 5 bases and J lost 7, with 21 bases in between.

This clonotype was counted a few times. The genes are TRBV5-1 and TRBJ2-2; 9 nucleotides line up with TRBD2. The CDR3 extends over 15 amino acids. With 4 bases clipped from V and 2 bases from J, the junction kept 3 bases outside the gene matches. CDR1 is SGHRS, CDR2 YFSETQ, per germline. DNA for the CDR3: TGCGCCAGCAGCCGACTAGCGGAAAACACCGGGGAGCTGTTTTTT. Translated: CASSRLAENTGELFF.

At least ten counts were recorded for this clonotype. CDR3 DNA sequence: TGTGCCAGCAGCGTAGCCCCCGTGGGGTCCGAGCAGTACTTC. This encodes CASSVAPVGSEQYF. This chain links TRBV9 with TRBJ2-7; no clear D. Trimming took 0 bases from V and 6 from J, leaving 13 bases between them. This CDR3 is built from 14 residues. The germline gives CDR1 SGDLS, CDR2 YYNGEE.

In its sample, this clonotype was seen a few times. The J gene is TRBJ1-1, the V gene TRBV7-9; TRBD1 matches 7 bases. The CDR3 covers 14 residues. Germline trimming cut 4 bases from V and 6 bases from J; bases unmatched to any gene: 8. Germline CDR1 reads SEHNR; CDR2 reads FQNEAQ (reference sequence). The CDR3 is CASSSYEGAAEAFF. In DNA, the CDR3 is TGTGCCAGCAGCTCGTACGAGGGGGCGGCTGAAGCTTTCTTT.

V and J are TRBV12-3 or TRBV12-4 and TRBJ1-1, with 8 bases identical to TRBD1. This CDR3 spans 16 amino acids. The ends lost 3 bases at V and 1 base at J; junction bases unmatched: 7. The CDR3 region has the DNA TGTGCCAGCAGTTTCGCCAGGGGGCTGGGGAACACTGAAGCTTTCTTT. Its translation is CASSFARGLGNTEAFF.

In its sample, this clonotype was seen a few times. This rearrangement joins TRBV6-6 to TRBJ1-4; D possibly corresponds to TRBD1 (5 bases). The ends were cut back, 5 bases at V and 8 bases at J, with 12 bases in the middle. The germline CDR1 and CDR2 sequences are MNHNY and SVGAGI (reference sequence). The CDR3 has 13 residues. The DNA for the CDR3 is TGTGCCAGCAGTCCGTACCGGGGGGAAAAACTGTTTTTT. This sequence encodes CASSPYRGEKLFF.

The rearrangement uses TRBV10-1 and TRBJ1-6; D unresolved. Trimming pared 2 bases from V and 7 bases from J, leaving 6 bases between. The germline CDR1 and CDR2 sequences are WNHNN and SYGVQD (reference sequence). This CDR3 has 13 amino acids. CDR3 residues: CASSEIRNSPLHF. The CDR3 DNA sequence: TGCGCCAGCAGTGAGATTCGGAATTCACCCCTCCACTTT.

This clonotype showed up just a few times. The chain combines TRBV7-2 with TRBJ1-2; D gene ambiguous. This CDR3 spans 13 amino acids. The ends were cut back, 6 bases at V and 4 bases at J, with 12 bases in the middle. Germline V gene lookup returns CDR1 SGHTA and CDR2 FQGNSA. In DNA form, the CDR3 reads TGTGCCAGCAGTTCAAATCAGATCTATGGCTACACCTTC. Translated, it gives CASSSNQIYGYTF.

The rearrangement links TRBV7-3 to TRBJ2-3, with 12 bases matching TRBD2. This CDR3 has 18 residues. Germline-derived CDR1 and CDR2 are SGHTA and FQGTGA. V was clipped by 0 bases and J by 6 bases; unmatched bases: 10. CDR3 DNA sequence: TGTGCCAGCAGCTTAACACCGACTAGCGGGGGAAGGTTGGATACGCAGTATTTT. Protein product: CASSLTPTSGGRLDTQYF.

DNA for the CDR3: TGTGCCAGCTCGCAACGGACCGGGCCCAAAAACATTCAGTACTTC. Its translation is CASSQRTGPKNIQYF. The rearrangement uses TRBV18 and TRBJ2-4; the D is unclear. V shed 6 bases and J shed 2 bases, with 14 bases lying between them. Looked up from germline, CDR1 is KGHSH and CDR2 is LQKENI. The CDR3 runs to 15 residues.

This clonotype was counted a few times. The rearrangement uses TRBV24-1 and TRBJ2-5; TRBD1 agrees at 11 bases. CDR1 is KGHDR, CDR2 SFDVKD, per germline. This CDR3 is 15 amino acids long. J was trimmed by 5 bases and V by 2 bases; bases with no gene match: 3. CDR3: CATSDSGTGGETQYF. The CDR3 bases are TGTGCCACCAGTGATTCCGGGACAGGGGGTGAGACCCAGTACTTC.

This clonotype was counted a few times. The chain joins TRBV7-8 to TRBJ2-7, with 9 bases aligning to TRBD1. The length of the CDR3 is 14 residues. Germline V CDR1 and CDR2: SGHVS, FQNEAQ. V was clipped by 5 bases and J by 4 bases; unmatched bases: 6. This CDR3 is CASSLGTGMYEQYF. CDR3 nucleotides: TGTGCCAGCAGCCTAGGGACAGGGATGTACGAGCAGTACTTC.

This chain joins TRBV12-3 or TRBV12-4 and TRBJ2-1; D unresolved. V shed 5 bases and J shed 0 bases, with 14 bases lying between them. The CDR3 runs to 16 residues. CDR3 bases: TGTGCCAGCAGTCGCGCCCCTTCAAACTCCTACAATGAGCAGTTCTTC. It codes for CASSRAPSNSYNEQFF.

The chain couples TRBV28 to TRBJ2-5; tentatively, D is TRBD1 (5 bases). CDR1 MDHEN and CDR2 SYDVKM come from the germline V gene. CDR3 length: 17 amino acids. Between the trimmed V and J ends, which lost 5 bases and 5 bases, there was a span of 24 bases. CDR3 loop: CASSGPTTAIERETQYF. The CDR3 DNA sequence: TGTGCCAGCAGTGGCCCCACGACAGCGATCGAAAGGGAGACCCAGTACTTC.